A selection of T cell receptor beta chains follows, all from one sample in a study of shared T cell receptors in the human thymus. Assay used: immunoSEQ multiplex PCR; TCRdb lists only in-frame clones, some missing. The data show hundreds of thousands of clones, more than 70% seen once. The same data also contributed to another study, on human thymus T cells.

The material sequenced was thymocytes. The receptor source for this set is a boy less than two years old with a congenital heart defect. Both conserved end residues are part of each CDR3. Fields, in order: V gene, J gene, clone size, D gene, CDR3 DNA, CDR3 protein. The D gene is left open where the match is weak. The listing skips clone size in some rows; elsewhere it reads once, few, many or a size class.

>TRBV30|TRBJ1-4|NA|TRBD1
TGTGCCTGGAGACAATCCGGGACAGGGAATGAAAAACTGTTTTTT
CAWRQSGTGNEKLFF
>TRBV4-1|TRBJ2-3|few|TRBD2
TGCGCCAGCAGCCGGCAACTAGCGGGAGTCTTCACTTTAAGCACAGATACGCAGTATTTT
CASSRQLAGVFTLSTDTQYF
>TRBV10-1|TRBJ2-1|NA|NA
TGCGCCAGCAGACCCCCTAAAGACAGTCTAAACCTTAATGAGCAGTTCTTC
CASRPPKDSLNLNEQFF
>TRBV7-2|TRBJ1-5|NA|TRBD1
TGTGCCAGCAGCCGCGGACAGGGGGCATTTGATAGCAATCAGCCCCAGCATTTT
CASSRGQGAFDSNQPQHF
>TRBV2|TRBJ2-2|few|NA
TGTGCCAGCAGCATCTTGACTAACACCGGGGAGCTGTTTTTT
CASSILTNTGELFF
>TRBV28|TRBJ1-6|NA|NA
TGTGCCAGCGGTCGGAGCTCCTATAATTCACCCCTCCACTTT
CASGRSSYNSPLHF
>TRBV5-1|TRBJ2-3|NA|TRBD1
TGCGCCAGCAGCCGACAGGGAATCACCCTCACAGATACGCAGTATTTT
CASSRQGITLTDTQYF
>TRBV19|TRBJ2-2|few|NA
TGTGCCAGTATAGGGGGACATGTCGGGGAGCTGTTTTTT
CASIGGHVGELFF
>TRBV5-1|TRBJ2-7|once|TRBD1
TGCGCCAGCAGCGTTCTGCGGGACAGGGGGACCTACGAGCAGTACTTC
CASSVLRDRGTYEQYF
>TRBV28|TRBJ1-5|NA|TRBD1
TGTGCCAGCAGTCGATACCGGGACAGGGGACCCTATAGCAATCAGCCCCAGCATTTT
CASSRYRDRGPYSNQPQHF
>TRBV27|TRBJ2-7|NA|NA
NA
CASSSSTSGRPPYEQYF
>TRBV11-2|TRBJ2-7|NA|TRBD1
TGTGCCAGCACCAAGGAGAACAGGGGTCTCTACGAGCAGTACTTC
CASTKENRGLYEQYF
>TRBV13|TRBJ2-1|once|TRBD1
TGTGCCAGCAGCTTCGGGTTAGGACAGGGGGCCACCGGTGGGGGCAATGAGCAGTTCTTC
CASSFGLGQGATGGGNEQFF
>TRBV27|TRBJ2-7|NA|TRBD2
TGTGCCAGCAGTAAACACGGGGGACAGGCATCGGGACTAGCGGGGGGGTATGGTTATTCCGAGCAGTACTTC
CASSKHGGQASGLAGGYGYSEQYF
>TRBV6-5|TRBJ2-4|NA|TRBD1
TGTGCCAGCAGTTACCACAGGGGTGGAGTTCAGTACTTC
CASSYHRGGVQYF
>TRBV25-1|TRBJ2-1|NA|TRBD1
TGTGCCAGCAGTGAGCGATCTGAGACAGGGGCATACAATGAGCAGTTCTTC
CASSERSETGAYNEQFF
>TRBV5-1|TRBJ2-1|NA|TRBD1
TGCGCCAGCAGCTTGGACGGACAGGGCGGCAATGAGCAGTTCTTC
CASSLDGQGGNEQFF
>TRBV6-1|TRBJ1-2|NA|NA
TGTGCCAGCAGTGAAGGGCAGGCCCTCTATGGCTACACCTTC
CASSEGQALYGYTF
>TRBV18|TRBJ2-1|NA|TRBD2
TGTGCCAGCTCACCAGGGGCGGGGGGGCCTCTTGGAACAGCTGAGCAGTTCTTC
CASSPGAGGPLGTAEQFF
>TRBV28|TRBJ2-3|NA|NA
TGTGCCAGCAGCCCAGGACATTCGACAGATACGCAGTATTTT
CASSPGHSTDTQYF
>TRBV7-2|TRBJ1-2|NA|TRBD1
TGTGCCAGCAGCCCTAGGACAGGGGGCTTAGGCTACACCTTC
CASSPRTGGLGYTF
>TRBV5-1|TRBJ1-1|NA|NA
TGCGCCAGCAGCTTGGCCGGGTTGGGTTGCTCGAACACTGAAGCTTTCTTT
CASSLAGLGCSNTEAFF
>TRBV7-2|TRBJ1-3|NA|TRBD1
TGTGCCAGCGGACCGGGACAGGGCGAAAACACCATATATTTT
CASGPGQGENTIYF
>TRBV7-9|TRBJ1-2|NA|NA
TGTGCCAGCATGAAGAGGAACTATGGCTACACCTTC
CASMKRNYGYTF
>TRBV29-1|TRBJ2-7|NA|NA
TGCAGCGTCTGCTCTAGTACCTCTTCGGAGCAGTACTTC
CSVCSSTSSEQYF
>TRBV15|TRBJ2-1|NA|NA
TGTGCCACCAGCCGGCCGGGTCCACATGAGCAGTTCTTC
CATSRPGPHEQFF
>TRBV19|TRBJ1-1|NA|NA
TGTGCCAGTAGTATAATCGGGAACACTGAAGCTTTCTTT
CASSIIGNTEAFF
>TRBV7-9|TRBJ1-2|once|NA
TGTGCCAGCAGGAAGAGATTCTATGGCTACACCTTC
CASRKRFYGYTF
>TRBV7-4|TRBJ1-1|NA|NA
TGTGCCAACCGCCAGTTATCCAGACAGGCCGAAGCTTTCTTT
CANRQLSRQAEAFF
>TRBV2|TRBJ2-7|few|NA
TGTGCCAGCAGTGACTACCTCTACGAGCAGTACTTC
CASSDYLYEQYF